Reported below is one T cell receptor (beta chain). Reverse transcription of about 0.45 to 1 ug RNA was carried out with random hexamers. TCRdb ran MiXCR on the immunoSEQ multiplex PCR reads and lists one entry per CDR3 protein. The table records 170,000 or so distinct CDR3 sequences, around 94% of them present only once. This specimen belongs to a study of CD8 T cells in Susac syndrome. This CDR3 contains 15 residues. Trimming at V came to 0 bases and at J to 2 bases, leaving 4 bases not matched to a gene. The germline V gene has CDR1 SGDLS and CDR2 YYNGEE. The clonotype was recovered from a human donor with Susac syndrome. The sequenced sample was CD4+ T cells from PBMCs. The J gene is TRBJ1-2, the V gene TRBV9; 7 nucleotides agree with TRBD1. CDR3 amino acids: CASSVEARGNYGYTF. In DNA, the CDR3 is TGTGCCAGCAGCGTAGAGGCCAGGGGGAACTATGGCTACACCTTC.